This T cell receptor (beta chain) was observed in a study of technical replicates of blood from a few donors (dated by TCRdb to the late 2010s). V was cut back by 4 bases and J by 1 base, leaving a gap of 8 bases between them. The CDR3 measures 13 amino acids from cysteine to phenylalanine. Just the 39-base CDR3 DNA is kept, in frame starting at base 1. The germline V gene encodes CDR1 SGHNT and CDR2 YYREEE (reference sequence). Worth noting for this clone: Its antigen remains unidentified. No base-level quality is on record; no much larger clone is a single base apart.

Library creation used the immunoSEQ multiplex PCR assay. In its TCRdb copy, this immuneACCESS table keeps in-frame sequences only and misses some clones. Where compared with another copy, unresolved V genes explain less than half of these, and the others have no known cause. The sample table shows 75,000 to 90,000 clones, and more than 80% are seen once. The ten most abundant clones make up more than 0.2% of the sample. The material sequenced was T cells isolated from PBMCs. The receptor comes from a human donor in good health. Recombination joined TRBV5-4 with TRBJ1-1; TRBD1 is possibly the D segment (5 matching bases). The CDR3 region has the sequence CASSRDWNTEAFF. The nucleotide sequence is TGTGCCAGCAGCCGGGACTGGAACACTGAAGCTTTCTTT. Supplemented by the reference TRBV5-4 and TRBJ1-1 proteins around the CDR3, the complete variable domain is ETGVTQSPTHLIKTRGQQVTLRCSSQSGHNTVSWYQQALGQGPQFIFQYYREEENGRGNFPPRFSGLQFPNYSSELNVNALELDDSALYLCASSRDWNTEAFFGQGTRLTVV.